This T cell receptor beta chain is from a study of blood T cell repertoires in COVID-19. Study-wide background: COVID-19 samples collected from the United States, Italy and Spain covered acute and convalescent phases.

In the study's own analysis: Amplified reference gene primers provided the basis for estimating nucleated cell counts. Here immunoSEQ multiplex PCR was the method, and the copy in TCRdb shows in-frame clones only, minus some. V, J and clone size derive from that table, while D and trimming were established from the DNA sequence. The table shows some 140,000 clones, with 65% to 90% occurring only once. Trimming removed 2 bases from V and 5 bases from J, with 10 bases in between. Germline CDR1 reads SGHTS; CDR2 reads YDEGEE. This CDR3 comprises 13 residues. Followed longitudinally, the Seattle patients had been enrolled during active infection.

The receptor comes from a woman in her sixties or seventies with COVID-19, enrolled during active disease. Material: peripheral blood. The rearrangement joins TRBV5-8 to TRBJ2-5, with a weak D call TRBD1 (6 bases). This CDR3 reads CASSFYREETQYF. The CDR3 DNA sequence: TGTGCCAGCAGCTTCTACAGGGAGGAGACCCAGTACTTC.